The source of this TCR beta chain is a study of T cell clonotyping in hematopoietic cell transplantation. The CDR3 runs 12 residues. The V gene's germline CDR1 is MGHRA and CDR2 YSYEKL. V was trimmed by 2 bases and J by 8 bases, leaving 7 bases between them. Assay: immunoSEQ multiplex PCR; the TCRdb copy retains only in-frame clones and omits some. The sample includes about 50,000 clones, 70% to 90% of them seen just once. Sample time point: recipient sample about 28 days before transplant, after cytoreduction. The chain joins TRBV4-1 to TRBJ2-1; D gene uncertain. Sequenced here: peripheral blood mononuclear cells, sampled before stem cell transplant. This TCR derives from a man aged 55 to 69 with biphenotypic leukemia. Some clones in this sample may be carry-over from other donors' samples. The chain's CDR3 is CASSQSTDEQFF. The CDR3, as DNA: TGCGCCAGCAGCCAAAGTACGGATGAGCAGTTCTTC.